This T cell receptor (beta chain) was recovered during a study of blood T cell repertoires in COVID-19. Per the original methods: The assay estimated nucleated cells by amplifying reference gene primers. The method was immunoSEQ multiplex PCR; TCRdb's version includes in-frame clones alone and lacks a portion of them. The V and J calls and clone size come from that table; D and trimming were worked out from the DNA. Of 150,000 or so clones detected, over 70% appear once; the ten largest clones hold approximately 13%. Participants' own reports of clinical history determined their cohort assignment. The CDR3 has 16 amino acids. Germline V gene sequence: CDR1 SGHVS, CDR2 FNYEAQ. The trim removed 5 bases at V and 5 bases at J, leaving 9 bases unmatched.

The TCR was taken from a woman aged 60-70 years who had recovered from COVID-19. The rearrangement links TRBV7-6 to TRBJ2-1; 10 bases map to TRBD2. Material: PBMCs or T cells enriched from blood (not recorded which). The CDR3 nucleotides read TGTGCCAGCAGCCCGCGGACTAGCGGAGAGAACAATGAGCAGTTCTTC. It yields the protein CASSPRTSGENNEQFF. Using reference TRBV7-6 and TRBJ2-1 for the parts outside the CDR3, the full variable domain is GAGVSQSPRYKVTKRGQDVALRCDPISGHVSLYWYRQALGQGPEFLTYFNYEAQQDKSGLPNDRFSAERPEGSISTLTIQRTEQRDSAMYRCASSPRTSGENNEQFFGPGTRLTVL.